What follows describes a single T cell receptor beta chain. Its antigen remains unidentified. TCRdb reprocessed the 5' RACE reads, keeping one entry per CDR3 protein, no DNA. The sample has about 550,000 distinct CDR3 sequences, and its top ten clones hold about 3.6%. There are 12 residues in the CDR3. The V gene's germline CDR1 is SQVTM and CDR2 ANQGSEA. This record belongs to a study of T cells expressing NK-cell markers. Study-wide results and caveats: Researchers report these clonotypes also headed the CD3+CD56-NKG2C+ fraction in a few donors.

Input material: blood T cells: a sorted CD56 or NKG2C T cell subset, CD4+ or CD8+ T cells, or bulk PBMC T cells (not recorded which). This sequence originates from a man aged 18 to 29 in good health. The rearrangement links TRBV29-1 to TRBJ2-7; TCRdb's D gene call, TRBD1, goes unchecked for lack of DNA. The CDR3 reads CSAGKKGYEQYF.